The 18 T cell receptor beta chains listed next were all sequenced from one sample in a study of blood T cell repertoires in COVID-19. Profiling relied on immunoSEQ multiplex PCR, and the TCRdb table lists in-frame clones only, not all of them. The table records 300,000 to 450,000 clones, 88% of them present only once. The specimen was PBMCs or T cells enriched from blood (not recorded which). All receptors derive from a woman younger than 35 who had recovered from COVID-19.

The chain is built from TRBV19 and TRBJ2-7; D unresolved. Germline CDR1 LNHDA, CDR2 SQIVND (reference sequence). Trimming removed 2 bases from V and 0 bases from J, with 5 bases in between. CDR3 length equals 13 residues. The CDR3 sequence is CASSITSSYEQYF. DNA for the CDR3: TGTGCCAGTAGTATAACGAGCTCCTACGAGCAGTACTTC.

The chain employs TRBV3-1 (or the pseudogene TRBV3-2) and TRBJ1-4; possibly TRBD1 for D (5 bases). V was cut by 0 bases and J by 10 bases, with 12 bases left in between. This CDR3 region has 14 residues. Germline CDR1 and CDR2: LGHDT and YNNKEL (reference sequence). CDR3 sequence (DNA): TGTGCCAGCAGCCAAGATCACAGGATGGGAAAACTGTTTTTT. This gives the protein CASSQDHRMGKLFF.

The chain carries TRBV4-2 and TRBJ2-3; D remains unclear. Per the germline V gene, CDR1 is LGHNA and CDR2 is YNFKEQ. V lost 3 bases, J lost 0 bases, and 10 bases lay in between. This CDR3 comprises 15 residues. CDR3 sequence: CASSHEAASTDTQYF. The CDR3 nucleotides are TGTGCCAGCAGCCACGAGGCGGCCAGCACAGATACGCAGTATTTT.

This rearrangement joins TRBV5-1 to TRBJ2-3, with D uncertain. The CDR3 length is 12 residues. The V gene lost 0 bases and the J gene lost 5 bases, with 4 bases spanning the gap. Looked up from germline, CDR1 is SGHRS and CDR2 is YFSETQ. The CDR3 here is CASSLGQDTQYF. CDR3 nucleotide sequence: TGCGCCAGCAGCTTGGGACAAGATACGCAGTATTTT.

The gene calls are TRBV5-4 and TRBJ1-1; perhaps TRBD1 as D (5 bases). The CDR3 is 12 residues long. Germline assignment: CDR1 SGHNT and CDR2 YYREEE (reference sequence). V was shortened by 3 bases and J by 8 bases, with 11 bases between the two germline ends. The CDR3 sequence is CASSWGGVEAFF. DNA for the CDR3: TGTGCCAGCAGCTGGGGAGGGGTGGAAGCTTTCTTT.

The CDR3 nucleotides are TGTGCCAGCAGGACGGGACAGTCCTACGAGCAGTACTTC. It codes for CASRTGQSYEQYF. J is TRBJ2-7 and V is TRBV12-3 or TRBV12-4, with 7 bases aligning to TRBD1. This CDR3 region has 13 residues. Germline trimming cut 6 bases from V and 1 base from J; bases unmatched to any gene: 3.

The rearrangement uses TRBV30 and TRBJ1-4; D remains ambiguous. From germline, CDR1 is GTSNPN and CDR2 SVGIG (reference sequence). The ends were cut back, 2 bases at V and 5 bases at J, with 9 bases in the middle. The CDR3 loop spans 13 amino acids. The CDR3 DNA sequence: TGTGCCTGGAGTAAGCAGGTGAATGAAAAACTGTTTTTT. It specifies CAWSKQVNEKLFF. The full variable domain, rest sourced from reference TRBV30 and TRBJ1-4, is SQTIHQWPATLVQPVGSPLSLECTVEGTSNPNLYWYRQAAGRGLQLLFYSVGIGQISSEVPQNLSASRPQDRQFILSSKKLLLSDSGFYLCAWSKQVNEKLFFGSGTQLSVL.

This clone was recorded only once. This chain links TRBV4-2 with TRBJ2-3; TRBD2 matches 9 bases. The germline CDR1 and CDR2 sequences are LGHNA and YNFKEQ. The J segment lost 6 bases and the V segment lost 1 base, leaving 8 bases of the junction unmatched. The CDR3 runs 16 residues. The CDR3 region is CASSQGPASGVDTQYF. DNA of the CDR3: TGTGCCAGCAGCCAAGGACCGGCTAGCGGGGTTGATACGCAGTATTTT.

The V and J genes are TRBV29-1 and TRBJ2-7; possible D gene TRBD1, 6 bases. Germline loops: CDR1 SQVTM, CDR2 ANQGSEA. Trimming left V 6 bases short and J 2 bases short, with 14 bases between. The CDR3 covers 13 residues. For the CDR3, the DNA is TGCAGCGTGGGCAGGGGCCCTACCTACGAGCAGTACTTC. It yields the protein CSVGRGPTYEQYF.

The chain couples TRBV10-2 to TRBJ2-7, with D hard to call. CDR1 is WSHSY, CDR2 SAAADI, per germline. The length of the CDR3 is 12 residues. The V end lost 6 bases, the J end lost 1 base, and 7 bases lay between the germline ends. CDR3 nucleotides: TGCGCCAGCAGGTCCGGGTCCTACGAGCAGTACTTC. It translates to CASRSGSYEQYF.

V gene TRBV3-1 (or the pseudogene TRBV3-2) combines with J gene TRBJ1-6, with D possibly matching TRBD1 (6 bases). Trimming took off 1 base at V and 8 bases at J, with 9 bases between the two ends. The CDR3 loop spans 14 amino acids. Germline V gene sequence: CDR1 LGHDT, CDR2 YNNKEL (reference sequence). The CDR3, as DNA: TGTGCCAGCAGCCAAGCGCAGGGGTATTCACCCCTCCACTTT. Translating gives CASSQAQGYSPLHF.

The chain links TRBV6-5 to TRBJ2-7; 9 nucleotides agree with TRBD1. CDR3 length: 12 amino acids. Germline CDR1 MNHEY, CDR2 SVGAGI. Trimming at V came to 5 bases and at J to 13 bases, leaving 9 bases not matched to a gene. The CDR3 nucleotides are TGTGCCAGCAGTAAACCGGGACAGGGTCGATACTTC. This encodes CASSKPGQGRYF.

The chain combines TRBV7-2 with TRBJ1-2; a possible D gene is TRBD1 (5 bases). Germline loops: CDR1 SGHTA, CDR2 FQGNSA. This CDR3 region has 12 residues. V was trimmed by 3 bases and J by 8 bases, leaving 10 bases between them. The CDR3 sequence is CASSLGHWGYTF. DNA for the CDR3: TGTGCCAGCAGCTTGGGGCATTGGGGCTACACCTTC.

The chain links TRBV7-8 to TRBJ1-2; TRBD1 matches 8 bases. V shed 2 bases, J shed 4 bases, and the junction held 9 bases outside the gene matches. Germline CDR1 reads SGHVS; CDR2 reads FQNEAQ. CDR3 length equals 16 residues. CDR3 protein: CASSLSDRVYVYGYTF. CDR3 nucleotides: TGTGCCAGCAGCTTATCGGACAGGGTATATGTCTATGGCTACACCTTC.

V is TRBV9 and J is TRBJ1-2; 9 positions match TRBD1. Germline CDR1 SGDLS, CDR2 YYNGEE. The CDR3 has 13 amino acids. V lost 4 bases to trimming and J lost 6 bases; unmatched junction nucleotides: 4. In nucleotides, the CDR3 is TGTGCCAGCAGCAGGGGACAGGGTGATGGCTACACCTTC. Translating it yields CASSRGQGDGYTF.

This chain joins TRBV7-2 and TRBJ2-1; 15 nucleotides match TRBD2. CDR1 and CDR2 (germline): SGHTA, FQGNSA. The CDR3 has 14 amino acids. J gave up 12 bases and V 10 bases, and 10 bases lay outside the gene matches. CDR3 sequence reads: CATYRTSGGVGQFF. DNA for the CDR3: TGTGCCACCTATCGGACTAGCGGGGGGGTAGGGCAGTTCTTC.

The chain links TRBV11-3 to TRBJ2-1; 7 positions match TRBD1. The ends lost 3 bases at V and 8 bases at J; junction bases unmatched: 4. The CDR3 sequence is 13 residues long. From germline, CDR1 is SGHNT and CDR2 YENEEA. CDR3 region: CASSLTGRDEQFF. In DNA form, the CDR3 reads TGTGCCAGCAGCTTGACAGGGAGAGATGAGCAGTTCTTC.

The CDR3 reads CASSLGSQGYGYTF. The CDR3 DNA sequence: TGTGCCAGCAGCTTAGGTTCACAGGGCTATGGCTACACCTTC. The chain joins TRBV7-8 to TRBJ1-2, with D possibly being TRBD1 (6 bases). This CDR3 has 14 amino acids. Germline V lookup: CDR1 SGHVS, CDR2 FQNEAQ. The V end lost 1 base, the J end lost 4 bases, and 10 bases lay between the germline ends.